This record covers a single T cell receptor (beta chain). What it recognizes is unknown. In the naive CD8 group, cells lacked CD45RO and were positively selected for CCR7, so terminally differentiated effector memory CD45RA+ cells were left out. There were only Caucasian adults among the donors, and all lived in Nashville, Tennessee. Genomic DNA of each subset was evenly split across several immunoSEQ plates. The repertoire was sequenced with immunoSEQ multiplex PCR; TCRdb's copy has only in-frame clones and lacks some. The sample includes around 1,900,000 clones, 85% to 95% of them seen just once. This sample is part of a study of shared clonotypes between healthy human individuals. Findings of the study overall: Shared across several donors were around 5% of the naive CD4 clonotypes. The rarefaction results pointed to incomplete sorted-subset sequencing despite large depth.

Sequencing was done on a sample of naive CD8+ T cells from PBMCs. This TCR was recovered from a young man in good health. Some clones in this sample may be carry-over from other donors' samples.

CDR3 nucleotide sequence: TGTGCCAGCAGCAATACCATATTCTATGGCTACACCTTC. Amino acids: CASSNTIFYGYTF. This chain connects TRBV27 to TRBJ1-2; no clear D. The CDR3 runs to 13 residues. Trimming stripped 6 bases from V and 4 bases from J, with 12 bases between. Per the germline V gene, CDR1 is MNHEY and CDR2 is SMNVEV (reference sequence).